A single sample gave rise to the 22 T cell receptor beta chains below, sequenced in a study of tumor-infiltrating lymphocytes in primary liver carcinoma. The study extracted blood RNA from unsorted whole blood and also extracted germline DNA. Researchers generated TCR beta cDNA from approximately 520 ng of total RNA, relying on a constant-region primer. Three nested multiplex PCR rounds of slightly modified ARM-PCR generated TCR beta libraries. TRBV1-TRBV30 forward and Cbeta reverse primers drove the first two approximately 10-cycle rounds. MiXCR, applied by TCRdb to the multiplex PCR reads, yields one record per CDR3 protein. The top ten hold 6% to 8.5% of the sample, which has fewer than 250,000 distinct CDR3 sequences, about 65% seen once. Material for sequencing was peripheral blood. All receptors come from an older woman with primary liver carcinoma and hepatitis B virus infection.

This chain links TRBV28 with TRBJ2-7; 9 positions agree with TRBD2. V was clipped by 5 bases and J by 3 bases; unmatched bases: 2. The CDR3 loop spans 13 amino acids. The germline gives CDR1 MDHEN, CDR2 SYDVKM. The DNA for the CDR3 is TGTGCCAGCAGTCGGACTAGCGACTACGAGCAGTACTTC. Translated, it gives CASSRTSDYEQYF.

The count of this clonotype is one. An end of the junction does not agree with germline; a read error may underlie this. The J gene is TRBJ2-2, the V gene TRBV11-3; possibly TRBD2 for D (5 bases). The CDR3 extends over 13 amino acids. Germline CDR1 is SGHNT and CDR2 is YENEEA. This CDR3 reads CASSLNSAGELLF. The CDR3, as DNA: TGTGCCAGCAGCTTGAATAGCGCCGGTGAGCTGTTGTTT.

In regard to this clonotype: Compared with germline, one end of the junction differs, possibly owing to a read error. This sequence joins TRBV11-2 and TRBJ2-1; TRBD2 matches at 11 bases. The CDR3 has 15 residues. CDR1 and CDR2 (germline): SGHAT, FQNNGV. The CDR3 sequence is CASSSQTVAGGLQSF. In DNA form, the CDR3 reads TGTGCCAGCAGCTCCCAGACCGTAGCGGGAGGGCTCCAGTCCTTC.

This clonotype came up once. V is TRBV11-2 and J is TRBJ2-3, with a tentative D call TRBD2 (5 bases). This CDR3 comprises 17 residues. Germline V gives CDR1 SGHAT, CDR2 FQNNGV. The V gene lost 4 bases and the J gene lost 0 bases, with 17 bases spanning the gap. CDR3 sequence reads: CASSSVELATSTDTQYF. In DNA form, the CDR3 reads TGTGCCAGCAGCTCAGTGGAATTAGCGACTAGCACAGATACGCAGTATTTT.

Worth noting for this clonotype: This may be a read error, as it is one base from a much larger clone. The V call is TRBV5-6, the J call TRBJ2-7; 10 bases are shared with TRBD1. This CDR3 comprises 12 residues. The germline CDR1 and CDR2 sequences are SGHDT and YYEEEE. The CDR3, as DNA: TGTGCCAGCAGCGAGGGGACAGGGGAGCAGCACTTC. This encodes CASSEGTGEQHF.

The chain is built from TRBV5-8 and TRBJ1-2; TRBD1 aligns across 8 bases. The CDR3 loop spans 16 amino acids. Germline V gene data show CDR1 as SGHTS and CDR2 as YDEGEE. The trim removed 0 bases at V and 8 bases at J, leaving 12 bases unmatched. CDR3 region: CASSLAVRARGRGYTF. In nucleotides, the CDR3 is TGTGCCAGCAGCTTGGCCGTAAGGGCCAGGGGGCGAGGCTACACCTTC.

The table lists this clonotype with a few counts. V gene TRBV2 combines with J gene TRBJ1-4; 7 bases agree with TRBD1. Germline trimming cut 5 bases from V and 1 base from J; bases unmatched to any gene: 1. The CDR3 is 14 amino acids. Germline CDR1 reads SNHLY; CDR2 reads FYNNEI. The DNA of the CDR3 is TGTGCCAGCAGTCGACAGGGAACTAATGAAAAACTGTTTTTT. It codes for CASSRQGTNEKLFF.

Notes on this clonotype: The junction shows a germline mismatch at one end, possibly a read error. V gene TRBV11-2 combines with J gene TRBJ1-2; 8 nucleotides align to TRBD1. The germline CDR1 and CDR2 sequences are SGHAT and FQNNGV. The CDR3 has 15 amino acids. CDR3 DNA: TGTGCCAGCTGCCACACAGGGGGGCGAGACTATGGCTACACTTTC. Encoded protein: CASCHTGGRDYGYTF.

A remark on this clonotype: Given the absence of the conserved phenylalanine or tryptophan at the CDR3 end, a read error is likely. No DNA is shown, since the ends of the CDR3 on it are uncertain; the CDR3 is the one TCRdb lists. The rearrangement links TRBV11-1 to TRBJ2-1; TRBD1 reflects the table's D call only, with no check against the DNA. CDR1 and CDR2 from the germline V gene are SGHAT and FQDESV (reference sequence). The CDR3 spans 15 amino acids, including both terminal residues. The CDR3 sequence is CASSPRRSGDNEQLL.

This clonotype was picked up a small number of times. The chain employs TRBV6-2 or TRBV6-3 and TRBJ2-7, with D perhaps given as TRBD1 or TRBD2 (5 bases each). Per the germline V gene, CDR1 is MNHEY and CDR2 is SVGEGT. Trimming pared 0 bases from V and 6 bases from J, leaving 21 bases between. The CDR3 spans 17 residues. The CDR3, as DNA: TGTGCCAGCAGTTACTCGAAAGGTTCAGCAGGGAGACGCGAGCAGTACTTC. Translating it yields CASSYSKGSAGRREQYF.

The chain recombines TRBV4-1 with TRBJ2-3; D uncertain. In germline, CDR1 is MGHRA, CDR2 YSYEKL. V lost 0 bases, J lost 6 bases, and 13 bases lay in between. This CDR3 is 15 amino acids long. The chain's CDR3 is CASSQDPSGRDTQYF. CDR3 DNA: TGCGCCAGCAGCCAAGATCCGAGTGGAAGGGATACGCAGTATTTT.

This clonotype was detected only a few times. The V and J genes are TRBV7-9 and TRBJ2-1; no clear D. Germline CDR1 and CDR2: SEHNR and FQNEAQ (reference sequence). This CDR3 spans 13 amino acids. V was clipped by 2 bases and J by 5 bases, with 7 bases between them. Written as DNA, the CDR3 is TGTGCCAGCAGCTTACCCGGGCACAATGAGCAGTTCTTC. Its translation: CASSLPGHNEQFF.

With regard to this clonotype: Just one base apart from a much larger clone, this may be a read error. CDR3: CASRATFMNAEAFF. In DNA, the CDR3 is TGTGCCAGCAGAGCGACCTTCATGAACGCTGAAGCTTTCTTT. The rearrangement uses TRBV6-5 and TRBJ1-1; D gene ambiguous. Looked up from germline, CDR1 is MNHEY and CDR2 is SVGAGI. This CDR3 has 14 residues.

A remark on this clonotype: A clone one base away is much larger, so this may be a read error. V and J are TRBV6-1 and TRBJ1-2; D remains unclear. The V end lost 7 bases, the J end lost 8 bases, and 26 bases lay between the germline ends. The CDR3 is 16 residues long. Germline values: CDR1 MNHNS, CDR2 SASEGT. The CDR3, as DNA: TGTGCCAGCATAATCACTCCCGGGCCCCTACGAGGGGGCTACACCTTC. Translation: CASIITPGPLRGGYTF.

This clonotype was detected a few times. This chain links TRBV5-1 with TRBJ2-5; TRBD2 matches at 14 bases. The CDR3 length is 17 residues. Germline-derived CDR1 and CDR2 are SGHRS and YFSETQ. The V gene end was trimmed by 3 bases and the J gene end by 5 bases; junction bases not matched to a gene: 9. CDR3 nucleotide sequence: TGCGCCAGCAGCTGGAGGACTAGCGGGAGGTTGGGGGAGACCCAGTACTTC. It specifies CASSWRTSGRLGETQYF.

As concerns this clonotype: Its ends do not fully match the called genes, so a read error is possible. CDR3 sequence: CASSLGQGVYGYTF. The CDR3 DNA reads as TGTGCCAGCAGCTTAGGACAAGGAGTCTATGGCTACACGTTC. The genes are TRBV11-2 and TRBJ1-2; D is ambiguous. This CDR3 comprises 14 residues. From germline, CDR1 is SGHAT and CDR2 FQNNGV.

On this clonotype: The junction departs from the called germline gene at one end, perhaps through a read error. This sequence joins TRBV11-2 and TRBJ2-7; 8 bases fit TRBD1. Germline V gene lookup returns CDR1 SGHAT and CDR2 FQNNGV. The CDR3 length is 14 residues. CDR3 DNA: TGTGCCAGCAGTCCCTCGGACAGGGTCTACGAGCAGAACTTC. It is translated as CASSPSDRVYEQNF. The whole variable domain, remainder taken from reference TRBV11-2 and TRBJ2-7, is EAGVAQSPRYKIIEKRQSVAFWCNPISGHATLYWYQQILGQGPKLLIQFQNNGVVDDSQLPKDRFSAERLKGVDSTLKIQPAKLEDSAVYLCASSPSDRVYEQNFGPGTRLTVT.

The rearrangement joins TRBV4-1 to TRBJ2-1; TRBD2 aligns across 10 bases. The CDR3 is 16 residues long. Germline V CDR1 and CDR2: MGHRA, YSYEKL. V trimming: 1 base; J trimming: 8 bases; junction bases outside the gene matches: 8. The CDR3 nucleotides are TGCGCCAGCAGCCAAGTGCTTAGCGGGAGGCCCCATGAGCAGTTCTTC. It specifies CASSQVLSGRPHEQFF.

Points on this clonotype: This clone may be a read error of a much larger clone one base away. The rearrangement links TRBV12-3 or TRBV12-4 to TRBJ2-7; possible D gene TRBD1, 6 bases. CDR3 length: 13 residues. Trimming left V 7 bases short and J 5 bases short, with 15 bases between. The CDR3 sequence: CASKSGVDDEQYF. The CDR3 coding sequence is TGTGCCAGCAAATCAGGGGTAGACGACGAGCAGTACTTC.

The rearrangement uses TRBV11-2 and TRBJ2-2, with D maybe TRBD2 (5 bases). Germline V CDR1 and CDR2: SGHAT, FQNNGV. The CDR3 sequence is 16 residues long. V gave up 4 bases and J gave up 1 base, with 13 bases separating them. The CDR3 coding sequence is TGTGCCAGCAGCTCCACGTGCGGGTTGAACACCGGGGAGCTGTTTTTT. Protein: CASSSTCGLNTGELFF.

V gene TRBV6-5 combines with J gene TRBJ1-5; 8 bases are shared with TRBD1. This CDR3 spans 13 amino acids. Germline assignment: CDR1 MNHEY and CDR2 SVGAGI. V was pared by 6 bases and J by 6 bases, with 4 bases of the junction left unmatched. CDR3 coding DNA: TGTGCCAGCAGCAAGACAGGGGTTCAGCCCCAGCATTTT. It specifies CASSKTGVQPQHF.

The table lists this clonotype with a few counts. This chain joins TRBV7-9 and TRBJ1-1, with D perhaps TRBD1 (5 bases). CDR1 and CDR2 from the germline V gene are SEHNR and FQNEAQ (reference sequence). The germline V and J ends were trimmed by 5 bases and 11 bases, with 15 bases remaining between them. The CDR3 loop spans 12 amino acids. Here the CDR3 reads CASSRGGGGAFF. Written as DNA, the CDR3 is TGTGCCAGCAGCCGGGGTGGGGGTGGTGCTTTCTTT.